The 7 T cell receptor beta chains below all came from one sample that was sequenced in a study of T cell repertoires in cytomegalovirus infection. Via MiXCR, TCRdb re-called the reads, giving one row per CDR3 protein. This sample has around 280,000 distinct CDR3 sequences, with 9.6% found just once. Sequenced: PBMCs. These receptors all come from a human donor in good health (CMV status not recorded). Some clones in this sample may be carry-over from other donors' samples.

J is TRBJ2-5 and V is TRBV20-1, with 9 bases that match TRBD1. With V trimmed by 1 base and J by 5 bases, 8 bases remained unmatched. The CDR3 consists of 15 residues. Germline values: CDR1 DFQATT, CDR2 SNEGSKA (reference sequence). The DNA of the CDR3 is TGCAGTGCTAGAGTAGAAACAGGGGGCACGGAGACCCAGTACTTC. Encoded protein: CSARVETGGTETQYF.

The chain uses TRBV11-3 and TRBJ2-3, with 8 positions matching TRBD2. The J segment lost 2 bases and the V segment lost 2 bases, leaving 3 bases of the junction unmatched. Germline assignment: CDR1 SGHNT and CDR2 YENEEA. CDR3 size: 15 residues. Here the CDR3 reads CASSLKRGHTDTQYF. CDR3 nucleotide sequence: TGTGCCAGCAGCTTAAAGCGGGGGCACACAGATACGCAGTATTTT.

This clonotype was picked up many times. J is TRBJ1-5 and V is TRBV12-3 or TRBV12-4, with D possibly matching TRBD1 (5 bases). The CDR3 is 13 residues long. Trimming shortened V by 5 bases and J by 7 bases, and 12 bases separated the two germline ends. The CDR3 region is CASSQTGGQPQHF. In DNA form, the CDR3 reads TGTGCCAGCAGTCAAACAGGCGGGCAGCCCCAGCATTTT.

V gene TRBV12-3 or TRBV12-4 combines with J gene TRBJ2-1; 7 nucleotides match TRBD1. V shed 3 bases, J shed 8 bases, and the junction held 19 bases outside the gene matches. The CDR3 runs to 18 residues. DNA of the CDR3: TGTGCCAGCAGTTTCTCCACTCGGACAGGTGCTAGGGTCGATGAGCAGTTCTTC. Protein product: CASSFSTRTGARVDEQFF.

V is TRBV10-3 and J is TRBJ1-1; TRBD1 might be the D (5 bases). CDR1 is ENHRY and CDR2 is SYGVKD in the germline V gene. The CDR3 runs 15 residues. V was shortened by 2 bases and J by 2 bases, with 12 bases between the two germline ends. CDR3 residues: CAISEEGRLNTEAFF. CDR3 nucleotides: TGTGCCATCAGTGAGGAGGGACGGCTTAACACTGAAGCTTTCTTT.

Points on this clonotype: One end of the junction varies from germline; a read error may be responsible. The rearrangement links TRBV20-1 to TRBJ1-1; 10 bases are shared with TRBD1. From germline, CDR1 is DFQATT and CDR2 SNEGSKA (reference sequence). The CDR3 covers 11 residues. The CDR3: CSAPGQGRASF. For the CDR3, the DNA is TGCAGTGCCCCGGGACAGGGGAGAGCTTCCTTT.

Concerning this clonotype itself: One base away lies a much larger clone, so this may be a sequencing read error. The genes are TRBV20-1 and TRBJ2-7; TRBD1 aligns across 7 bases. J was trimmed by 2 bases and V by 4 bases; bases with no gene match: 11. The CDR3 spans 15 residues. From germline, CDR1 is DFQATT and CDR2 SNEGSKA (reference sequence). CDR3 in amino acids: CSATGPRQGAYEQYF. CDR3 DNA: TGCAGTGCTACGGGACCCAGGCAGGGGGCCTACGAGCAGTACTTC.